The 29 T cell receptor beta chains below come from one sample, sequenced in a study of blood T cell repertoires in COVID-19. The protocol was immunoSEQ multiplex PCR, while the TCRdb copy is restricted to in-frame clones and leaves out a portion. The sample consists of about 200,000 clones, approximately 87% of them appearing once. The sequenced sample was peripheral blood. These receptors all stem from a woman in her forties or fifties with acute or convalescent COVID-19.

The chain uses TRBV7-9 and TRBJ2-1; perhaps TRBD1 as D (5 bases). The CDR3 is 11 amino acids. Per the germline V gene, CDR1 is SEHNR and CDR2 is FQNEAQ (reference sequence). Trimming cost V 6 bases and J 8 bases, with 8 bases left between them. The CDR3 coding sequence is TGTGCCAGCAGTTGGACATATGAGCAGTTCTTC. This sequence encodes CASSWTYEQFF.

The chain links TRBV6-6 to TRBJ1-1; 9 nucleotides align to TRBD1. This CDR3 is 13 amino acids long. Germline trimming cut 6 bases from V and 7 bases from J; bases unmatched to any gene: 6. The germline V gene has CDR1 MNHNY and CDR2 SVGAGI (reference sequence). The CDR3 spells CASSTTGGLEAFF. The CDR3 region has the DNA TGTGCCAGCAGCACGACAGGGGGACTTGAAGCTTTCTTT.

This chain links TRBV18 with TRBJ2-4; D is undetermined. The CDR3 sequence is 14 residues long. In germline, CDR1 is KGHSH, CDR2 LQKENI. Trimming pared 0 bases from V and 5 bases from J, leaving 8 bases between. The CDR3 DNA follows: TGTGCCAGCTCACCACCGGCCACCCAAAACATTCAGTACTTC. Translation gives CASSPPATQNIQYF. Complete variable domain (other parts from reference TRBV18 and TRBJ2-4): NAGVMQNPRHLVRRRGQEARLRCSPMKGHSHVYWYRQLPEEGLKFMVYLQKENIIDESGMPKERFSAEFPKEGPSILRIQQVVRGDSAAYFCASSPPATQNIQYFGAGTRLSVL.

This chain connects TRBV14 to TRBJ1-6; TRBD1 agrees at 7 bases. Germline assignment: CDR1 SGHDN and CDR2 FVKESK. Losses at the gene ends were 3 bases for V and 4 bases for J; bases not matched to a gene: 6. CDR3 length: 16 amino acids. Here the CDR3 reads CASSQMTGRYNSPLHF. The CDR3 nucleotides are TGTGCCAGCAGCCAGATGACAGGGCGGTATAATTCACCCCTCCACTTT.

The chain is built from TRBV13 and TRBJ2-7, with D possibly matching TRBD2 (6 bases). The CDR3 extends over 15 amino acids. Germline V lookup: CDR1 PRHDT, CDR2 FYEKMQ (reference sequence). Trimming removed 5 bases at V and 4 bases at J, with 18 bases between. In nucleotides, the CDR3 is TGTGCCAGCAGCCGCCTAGCGAGACAGAGTTACGAGCAGTACTTC. Its protein product is CASSRLARQSYEQYF. The full variable domain, its missing parts supplied by reference TRBV13 and TRBJ2-7, is AAGVIQSPRHLIKEKRETATLKCYPIPRHDTVYWYQQGPGQDPQFLISFYEKMQSDKGSIPDRFSAQQFSDYHSELNMSSLELGDSALYFCASSRLARQSYEQYFGPGTRLTVT.

The chain employs TRBV9 and TRBJ1-6; D is uncertain. Germline V lookup: CDR1 SGDLS, CDR2 YYNGEE. Trimming took 0 bases from V and 7 from J, leaving 5 bases between them. The CDR3 is 13 residues long. Here the CDR3 DNA reads TGTGCCAGCAGCGTAGAAGCGAATTCACCCCTCCACTTT. It codes for CASSVEANSPLHF.

V is TRBV5-1 and J is TRBJ1-2; TRBD1 is a possible D gene (6 bases). Trimming stripped 1 base from V and 6 bases from J, with 16 bases between. The CDR3 runs to 15 residues. Germline CDR1 and CDR2: SGHRS and YFSETQ. The CDR3 here is CASSLTFGQTNGYTF. CDR3 coding DNA: TGCGCCAGCAGCTTGACCTTCGGACAGACCAATGGCTACACCTTC.

The chain couples TRBV7-9 to TRBJ1-5; possibly TRBD1 for D (5 bases). The CDR3 totals 15 residues. With 5 bases removed from V and 7 bases from J, the gap between germline ends came to 18 bases. Germline CDR1 and CDR2: SEHNR and FQNEAQ (reference sequence). As DNA, the CDR3 is TGTGCCAGCAGCCCCGACGCAGGGCAAGGACAGCCCCAGCATTTT. It translates to CASSPDAGQGQPQHF.

This chain joins TRBV18 and TRBJ1-1; 7 positions agree with TRBD1. Germline-derived CDR1 and CDR2 are KGHSH and LQKENI. J was trimmed by 6 bases and V by 0 bases; bases with no gene match: 13. The CDR3 has 17 residues. The CDR3 loop reads CASSPPDRPQWGAEAFF. CDR3 coding DNA: TGTGCCAGCTCACCACCGGACAGGCCCCAGTGGGGGGCTGAAGCTTTCTTT.

The rearrangement links TRBV7-2 to TRBJ2-7, with 14 bases fitting TRBD2. Germline V CDR1 and CDR2: SGHTA, FQGNSA. After removal of 4 bases from V and 0 bases from J, the junction contained 5 bases not matched to a gene. The CDR3 consists of 17 residues. The CDR3 loop reads CASSWGLAGVSSYEQYF. CDR3 sequence (DNA): TGTGCCAGCAGCTGGGGACTAGCGGGGGTGAGCTCCTACGAGCAGTACTTC.

The chain has TRBV7-2 and TRBJ2-3, with 12 bases that match TRBD2. The CDR3 runs to 17 residues. CDR1 and CDR2 from the germline V gene are SGHTA and FQGNSA. Germline trimming cut 5 bases from V and 4 bases from J; bases unmatched to any gene: 10. The CDR3 DNA is TGTGCCAGCAGCCCCCTCCTAGCGGGAGGGCCCGCAGATACGCAGTATTTT. Its protein product is CASSPLLAGGPADTQYF. Full variable domain (outside the CDR3, taken from reference TRBV7-2 and TRBJ2-3): GAGVSQSPSNKVTEKGKDVELRCDPISGHTALYWYRQSLGQGLEFLIYFQGNSAPDKSGLPSDRFSAERTGGSVSTLTIQRTQQEDSAVYLCASSPLLAGGPADTQYFGPGTRLTVL.

This rearrangement joins TRBV9 to TRBJ2-2, with TRBD1 matching 9 bases. The CDR3 is 15 amino acids. CDR1 SGDLS and CDR2 YYNGEE come from the germline V gene. Losses at the gene ends were 0 bases for V and 5 bases for J; bases not matched to a gene: 2. This CDR3 is CASSVGGTGTGELFF. CDR3 DNA sequence: TGTGCCAGCAGCGTAGGGGGGACAGGGACCGGGGAGCTGTTTTTT.

This clone occurred a few times. V gene TRBV5-1 combines with J gene TRBJ1-2, with D maybe TRBD1 (5 bases). V was pared by 3 bases and J by 0 bases, with 12 bases between. The length of the CDR3 is 15 residues. The germline V gene has CDR1 SGHRS and CDR2 YFSETQ. CDR3 loop: CASSSRGSTNYGYTF. In DNA form, the CDR3 reads TGCGCCAGCAGCTCGCGGGGCAGCACTAACTATGGCTACACCTTC. Variable domain in full (rest from reference TRBV5-1 and TRBJ1-2): KAGVTQTPRYLIKTRGQQVTLSCSPISGHRSVSWYQQTPGQGLQFLFEYFSETQRNKGNFPGRFSGRQFSNSRSEMNVSTLELGDSALYLCASSSRGSTNYGYTFGSGTRLTVV.

A few counts support this clone. This chain links TRBV27 with TRBJ1-2; D not certain. CDR3 length equals 12 residues. CDR1 and CDR2 from the germline V gene are MNHEY and SMNVEV (reference sequence). V dropped 8 bases and J dropped 4 bases, with 11 bases sitting between them. The DNA of the CDR3 is TGTGCCAGCGGAGAGTTTAGCTATGGCTACACCTTC. It specifies CASGEFSYGYTF.

This clone was seen a single time. The chain uses TRBV5-1 and TRBJ1-3; possibly TRBD1 for D (6 bases). Per the germline V gene, CDR1 is SGHRS and CDR2 is YFSETQ. V was shortened by 0 bases and J by 2 bases, with 6 bases between the two germline ends. The CDR3 covers 14 residues. The chain's CDR3 is CASSLDRAGNTIYF. Written as DNA, the CDR3 is TGCGCCAGCAGCTTGGACAGGGCTGGAAACACCATATATTTT. The whole variable domain, filled in from reference TRBV5-1 and TRBJ1-3, reads KAGVTQTPRYLIKTRGQQVTLSCSPISGHRSVSWYQQTPGQGLQFLFEYFSETQRNKGNFPGRFSGRQFSNSRSEMNVSTLELGDSALYLCASSLDRAGNTIYFGEGSWLTVV.

The sample holds one count of this clone. The genes are TRBV4-1 and TRBJ2-5; a possible D gene is TRBD2 (7 bases). Germline assignment: CDR1 MGHRA and CDR2 YSYEKL. This CDR3 spans 17 amino acids. V was trimmed by 4 bases and J by 7 bases, leaving 25 bases between them. The CDR3 nucleotides read TGCGCCAGCAGCCCAGTAGGGGGGGGAGGCTTGGAAGCGACCCAGTACTTC. Its translation is CASSPVGGGGLEATQYF.

This clone occurred once. The genes are TRBV13 and TRBJ1-2, with D perhaps matching TRBD1 (6 bases). V shed 3 bases and J shed 4 bases, with 15 bases lying between them. The CDR3 is 15 residues long. From germline, CDR1 is PRHDT and CDR2 FYEKMQ (reference sequence). The CDR3 bases are TGTGCCAGCAGCTTGGGAGACAGGCCAACCTATGGCTACACCTTC. The encoded protein is CASSLGDRPTYGYTF. Combining the CDR3 with reference TRBV13 and TRBJ1-2 gives the whole variable domain AAGVIQSPRHLIKEKRETATLKCYPIPRHDTVYWYQQGPGQDPQFLISFYEKMQSDKGSIPDRFSAQQFSDYHSELNMSSLELGDSALYFCASSLGDRPTYGYTFGSGTRLTVV.

CDR3 sequence (DNA): TGTGCCACCAGCAGAGGCCTTACAGTAGATACGCAGTATTTT. Protein sequence: CATSRGLTVDTQYF. The rearrangement uses TRBV15 and TRBJ2-3; the D is unclear. CDR1 is LNHNV, CDR2 YYDKDF, per germline (reference sequence). The CDR3 loop spans 14 amino acids. V was clipped by 1 base and J by 5 bases, with 10 bases between them.

This sequence joins TRBV11-3 and TRBJ2-3, with D possibly matching TRBD1 (6 bases). V shed 0 bases and J shed 5 bases, with 9 bases lying between them. In germline, CDR1 is SGHNT, CDR2 YENEEA. The CDR3 has 14 residues. The CDR3 loop reads CASSLDSRGDTQYF. The CDR3 DNA reads TGTGCCAGCAGCTTAGACAGCAGGGGAGATACGCAGTATTTT. Drawing the rest from reference TRBV11-3 and TRBJ2-3, the complete variable domain is EAGVVQSPRYKIIEKKQPVAFWCNPISGHNTLYWYLQNLGQGPELLIRYENEEAVDDSQLPKDRFSAERLKGVDSTLKIQPAELGDSAVYLCASSLDSRGDTQYFGPGTRLTVL.

This chain uses TRBV2 with TRBJ2-1, with 10 bases fitting TRBD2. The V gene end was trimmed by 6 bases and the J gene end by 4 bases; junction bases not matched to a gene: 15. Germline-derived CDR1 and CDR2 are SNHLY and FYNNEI. The CDR3 is made up of 18 amino acids. The CDR3 DNA is TGTGCCAGCAGAAACTCCCGCGCCACTAGCGGGGTATACAATGAGCAGTTCTTC. Translated, it gives CASRNSRATSGVYNEQFF.

The genes are TRBV7-8 and TRBJ2-5, with TRBD2 matching over 12 bases. With V trimmed by 2 bases and J by 2 bases, 3 bases remained unmatched. The CDR3 is 16 amino acids. Germline lookup yields CDR1 SGHVS and CDR2 FQNEAQ. The CDR3 DNA is TGTGCCAGCAGCTTATTGACTAGCGGGGGACAAGAGACCCAGTACTTC. It specifies CASSLLTSGGQETQYF.

This clone showed up just once. The V gene is TRBV3-1 (or the pseudogene TRBV3-2), the J gene TRBJ1-5, with a possible D match to TRBD1 (5 bases). This CDR3 is 14 amino acids long. Between the trimmed V and J ends, which lost 6 bases and 5 bases, there was a span of 14 bases. The germline CDR1 and CDR2 sequences are LGHDT and YNNKEL (reference sequence). The DNA of the CDR3 is TGTGCCAGCAGTCGATCATCGGGGGATCAGCCCCAGCATTTT. Its protein product is CASSRSSGDQPQHF.

This clone was picked up one time. CDR3 nucleotide sequence: TGTGCCAGCAGCACCGACAGGGGGCTGGGCATTCAGTACTTC. This gives the protein CASSTDRGLGIQYF. This rearrangement joins TRBV5-6 to TRBJ2-4, with 10 bases lining up with TRBD1. Trimming removed 4 bases from V and 9 bases from J; junction bases left unmatched: 7. There are 14 residues in the CDR3. Germline V CDR1 and CDR2: SGHDT, YYEEEE.

This clone is a singleton in its sample. Written as DNA, the CDR3 is TGTGCCAGCTCACCATTACAGGGGCATGGGTATGGCTACACCTTC. Translated: CASSPLQGHGYGYTF. This sequence joins TRBV18 and TRBJ1-2; 7 positions match TRBD1. The CDR3 extends over 15 amino acids. CDR1 KGHSH and CDR2 LQKENI come from the germline V gene. The junction had 8 bases not matched to a gene; V was cut back by 2 bases and J by 5 bases.

This chain connects TRBV18 to TRBJ1-5; possible D gene TRBD1, 5 bases. The CDR3 has 18 residues. Trimming removed 6 bases at V and 0 bases at J, with 21 bases between. The germline CDR1 and CDR2 sequences are KGHSH and LQKENI. CDR3 in DNA: TGTGCCAGCTCCCCGGGGGACCGACGCGAGTATAGCAATCAGCCCCAGCATTTT. Protein product: CASSPGDRREYSNQPQHF.

The chain joins TRBV5-6 to TRBJ2-1, with a weak D call TRBD1 (6 bases). V was cut by 2 bases and J by 14 bases, with 17 bases left in between. Germline V lookup: CDR1 SGHDT, CDR2 YYEEEE. This CDR3 has 13 amino acids. The CDR3 protein is CASSFAGTPNKFF. CDR3 coding DNA: TGTGCCAGCAGCTTCGCCGGGACACCCAATAAGTTCTTC.

The rearrangement uses TRBV6-1 and TRBJ2-7; 9 bases align to TRBD2. Germline CDR1 MNHNS, CDR2 SASEGT. This CDR3 is built from 16 residues. Trimming took 2 bases from V and 0 from J; bases not matched to a gene: 5. In DNA, the CDR3 is TGTGCCAGCAGTGAATGGGCTAGCGGGACCTCCTACGAGCAGTACTTC. It yields the protein CASSEWASGTSYEQYF.

This clone appeared a single time. The V call is TRBV21-1, the J call TRBJ1-2. TRBV21-1 is a pseudogene segment. The CDR3 has 15 residues. The CDR3 coding sequence is TGTGCCAGCAGCAAAGGATCGAGGACTAACTATGGCTACACCTTC. As protein: CASSKGSRTNYGYTF.

CDR3 sequence (DNA): TGTGCCAGCAGTTACGGGAGGGTTACTGAAGCTTTCTTT. Translating gives CASSYGRVTEAFF. This sequence joins TRBV6-2 or TRBV6-3 and TRBJ1-1; no definite D call. Trimming took 2 bases from V and 5 from J, leaving 9 bases between them. CDR3 length: 13 amino acids. The germline V gene encodes CDR1 MNHEY and CDR2 SVGEGT.